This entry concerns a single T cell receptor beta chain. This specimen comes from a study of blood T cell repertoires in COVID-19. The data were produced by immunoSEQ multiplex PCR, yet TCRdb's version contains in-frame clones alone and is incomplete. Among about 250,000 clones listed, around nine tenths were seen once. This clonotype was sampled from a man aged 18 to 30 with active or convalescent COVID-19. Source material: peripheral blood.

CDR3: CASSEVREGEQFF. The DNA for the CDR3 is TGTGCCAGCAGTGAAGTGAGAGAGGGTGAGCAGTTCTTC. The rearrangement uses TRBV6-1 and TRBJ2-1, with D possibly TRBD2 on 5 matching bases. In germline, CDR1 is MNHNS, CDR2 SASEGT. The CDR3 consists of 13 residues. V lost 1 base and J lost 9, with 10 bases in between.